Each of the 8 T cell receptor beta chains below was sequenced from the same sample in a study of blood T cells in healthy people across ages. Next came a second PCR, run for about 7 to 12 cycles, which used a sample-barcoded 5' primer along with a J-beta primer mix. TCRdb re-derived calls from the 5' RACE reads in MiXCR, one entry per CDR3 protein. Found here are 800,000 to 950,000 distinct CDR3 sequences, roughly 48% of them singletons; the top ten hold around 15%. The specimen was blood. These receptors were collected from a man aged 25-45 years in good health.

CDR3 residues: CASSYGEREETQYF. CDR3 bases: TGTGCCAGCAGTTACGGCGAGCGGGAAGAGACCCAGTACTTC. V is TRBV6-2 or TRBV6-3 and J is TRBJ2-5; D perhaps matches TRBD2 (6 bases). The V gene's germline CDR1 is MNHEY and CDR2 SVGEGT. The CDR3 length is 14 residues. The V end lost 2 bases, the J end lost 3 bases, and 10 bases lay between the germline ends.

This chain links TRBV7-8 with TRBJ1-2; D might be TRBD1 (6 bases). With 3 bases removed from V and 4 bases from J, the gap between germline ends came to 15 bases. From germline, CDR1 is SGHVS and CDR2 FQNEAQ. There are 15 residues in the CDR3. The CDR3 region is CASSFSGQKGYGYTF. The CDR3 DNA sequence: TGTGCCAGCAGCTTCTCCGGACAGAAAGGCTATGGCTACACCTTC. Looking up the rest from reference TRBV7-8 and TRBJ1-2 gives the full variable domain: GAGVSQSPRYKVAKRGQDVALRCDPISGHVSLFWYQQALGQGPEFLTYFQNEAQLDKSGLPSDRFFAERPEGSVSTLKIQRTQQEDSAVYLCASSFSGQKGYGYTFGSGTRLTVV.

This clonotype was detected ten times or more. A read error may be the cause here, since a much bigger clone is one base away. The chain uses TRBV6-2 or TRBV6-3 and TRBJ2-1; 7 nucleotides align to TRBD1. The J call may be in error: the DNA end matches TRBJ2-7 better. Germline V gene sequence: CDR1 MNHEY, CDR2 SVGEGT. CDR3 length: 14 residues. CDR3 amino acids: CASSRQGSYNEQYF. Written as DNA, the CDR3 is TGTGCCAGCAGCCGACAGGGATCCTACAATGAGCAGTACTTC.

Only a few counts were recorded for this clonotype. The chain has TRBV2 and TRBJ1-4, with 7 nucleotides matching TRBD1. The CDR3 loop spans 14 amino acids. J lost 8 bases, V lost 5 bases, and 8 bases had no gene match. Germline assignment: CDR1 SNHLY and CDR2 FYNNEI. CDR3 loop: CASSPDRVREKLFF. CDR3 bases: TGTGCCAGCAGTCCCGACAGGGTACGAGAAAAACTGTTTTTT.

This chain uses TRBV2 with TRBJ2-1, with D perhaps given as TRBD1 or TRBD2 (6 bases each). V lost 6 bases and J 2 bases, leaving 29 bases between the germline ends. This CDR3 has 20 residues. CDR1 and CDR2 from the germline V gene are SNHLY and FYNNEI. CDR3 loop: CASRTTTAKGGLSAYNEQFF. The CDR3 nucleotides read TGTGCCAGCAGAACAACTACTGCCAAGGGGGGCCTCAGCGCCTACAATGAGCAGTTCTTC.

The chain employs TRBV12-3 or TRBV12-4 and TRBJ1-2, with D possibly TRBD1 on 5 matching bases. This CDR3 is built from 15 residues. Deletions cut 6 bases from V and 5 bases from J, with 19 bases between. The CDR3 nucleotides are TGTGCCAGCAGCCAAGACAGCCGAGCTAGTTATGGCTACACCTTC. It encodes CASSQDSRASYGYTF.

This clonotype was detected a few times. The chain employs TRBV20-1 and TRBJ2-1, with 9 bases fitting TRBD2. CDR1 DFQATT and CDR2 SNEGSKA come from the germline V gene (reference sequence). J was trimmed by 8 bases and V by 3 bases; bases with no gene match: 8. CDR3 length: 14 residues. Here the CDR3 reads CSARQAGGHDEQFF. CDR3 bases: TGCAGTGCTAGGCAAGCGGGGGGCCACGATGAGCAGTTCTTC.

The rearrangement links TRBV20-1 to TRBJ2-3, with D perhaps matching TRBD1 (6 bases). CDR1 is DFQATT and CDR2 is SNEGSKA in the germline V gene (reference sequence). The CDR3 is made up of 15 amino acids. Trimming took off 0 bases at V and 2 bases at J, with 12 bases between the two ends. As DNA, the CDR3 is TGCAGTGCTAGAGATCCTAGGACAGTCACAGATACGCAGTATTTT. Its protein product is CSARDPRTVTDTQYF.